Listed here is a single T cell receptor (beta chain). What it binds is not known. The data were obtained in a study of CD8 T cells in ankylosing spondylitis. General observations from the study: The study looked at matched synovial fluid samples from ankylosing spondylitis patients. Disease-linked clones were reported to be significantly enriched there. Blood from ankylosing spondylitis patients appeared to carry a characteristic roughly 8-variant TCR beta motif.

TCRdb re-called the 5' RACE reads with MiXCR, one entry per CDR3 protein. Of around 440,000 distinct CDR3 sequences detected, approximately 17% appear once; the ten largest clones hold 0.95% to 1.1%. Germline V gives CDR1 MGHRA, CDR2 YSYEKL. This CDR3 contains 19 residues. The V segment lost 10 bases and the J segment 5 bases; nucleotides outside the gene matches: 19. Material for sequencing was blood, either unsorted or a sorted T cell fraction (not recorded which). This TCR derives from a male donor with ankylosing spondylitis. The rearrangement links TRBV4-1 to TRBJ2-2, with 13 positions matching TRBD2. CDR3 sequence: CANPPPSLLAGGMTGELFF. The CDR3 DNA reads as TGCGCCAACCCTCCGCCCTCCCTACTAGCGGGGGGGATGACCGGGGAGCTGTTTTTT.